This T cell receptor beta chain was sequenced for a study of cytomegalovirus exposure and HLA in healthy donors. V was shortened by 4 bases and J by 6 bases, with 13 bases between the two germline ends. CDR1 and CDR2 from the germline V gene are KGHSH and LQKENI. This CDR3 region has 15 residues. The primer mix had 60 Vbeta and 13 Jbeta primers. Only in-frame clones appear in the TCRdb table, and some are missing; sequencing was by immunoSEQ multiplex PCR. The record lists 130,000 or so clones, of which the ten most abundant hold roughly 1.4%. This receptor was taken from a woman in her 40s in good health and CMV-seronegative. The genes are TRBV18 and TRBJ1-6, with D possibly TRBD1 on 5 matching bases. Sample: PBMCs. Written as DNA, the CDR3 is TGTGCCAGCTCACTCCTGGAGGGGATTAATTCACCCCTCCACTTT. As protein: CASSLLEGINSPLHF.